There are a few counts of the clone carrying this T cell receptor (beta chain). The CDR3 length is 20 residues. The germline CDR1 and CDR2 sequences are MDHEN and SYDVKM. Trimming at V came to 6 bases and at J to 0 bases, leaving 22 bases not matched to a gene. For unsorted samples, genomic DNA was extracted from around 86 million PBMCs. The data are from a study of shared clonotypes between healthy human individuals. This table comes from immunoSEQ multiplex PCR, and its TCRdb copy is limited to in-frame clones, with some not included. The sample lists about 600,000 clones; roughly four fifths were seen once.

The chain is built from TRBV28 and TRBJ2-7; 8 bases fit TRBD1. The source is a woman aged 40 to 55 in good health. Some clones in this sample may be carry-over from other donors' samples. What was sequenced was PBMCs. As DNA, the CDR3 is TGTGCCAGCAGCCCTGTAGTGAGGGGGTTCGGACAGGGTGGCTCCTACGAGCAGTACTTC. The encoded protein is CASSPVVRGFGQGGSYEQYF. The whole variable domain, remainder taken from reference TRBV28 and TRBJ2-7, is DVKVTQSSRYLVKRTGEKVFLECVQDMDHENMFWYRQDPGLGLRLIYFSYDVKMKEKGDIPEGYSVSREKKERFSLILESASTNQTSMYLCASSPVVRGFGQGGSYEQYFGPGTRLTVT.